This section outlines one TCR beta chain sequence together with its context. Its antigen specificity is not known. Per-base qualities were not stored, and no clone one base away is much larger. TCRbeta CDR3 regions were amplified from genomic DNA using the immunoSEQ Assay, a bias-controlled multiplex PCR. The original pipeline was this. Nucleated cell counts per sample were estimated from amplification of reference gene primers within the assay. To quantify the absolute abundance of each unique TCRbeta CDR3 rearrangement, sequence reads were collapsed and filtered. Productive Simpson clonality was computed per sample as the square root of Simpson's diversity index over productive rearrangements. TCRdb's version of the immuneACCESS table is confined to in-frame rearrangements and falls short of the full clone set. An unresolved V gene accounts for under half of the shortfall where checked; the remainder is of unknown origin. That table gives V, J and clone size, and the DNA gave D and trimming. For this sample the table gives approximately 170,000 clones, of which over 70% were detected only once. Roughly 19% of the sample belongs to the ten largest clones.

This specimen belongs to a study of blood T cell repertoires in COVID-19 (dated by TCRdb to 2020 to 2022). Regarding the research as a whole: Collaborator samples came from the United States, Italy and Spain and covered acute and convalescent phases of COVID-19. The repertoires were made available in a free public database intended to serve as a resource for research on the immune response to SARS-CoV-2. Samples came from the ongoing ImmuneRACE study (first 160 participants) plus 1,254 subjects from 6 global collaborators. Sample metadata almost always included a de-identified subject ID, COVID-19 status, age in years and sex. The prospective study material was composed of cDNA or gDNA derived from T cells, B-cell-depleted T cells, or PBMCs. Where available, HLA class I and class II types were taken from metadata supplied by the sample provider and were not determined by assay-based typing. The dataset comprised deeply sampled blood TCRbeta repertoires from subjects exposed to, actively infected with, or recovered from COVID-19. Overall results and qualifications from the work: The quantity of clinical and demographic metadata differed by source and by participant and was supplied without curation.

V ends up 4 bases short and J 2 bases short, with an unmatched junction base count of 15. The CDR3 measures 17 amino acids from cysteine to phenylalanine. CDR3 DNA is the only sequence kept; it has 51 bases, read in frame from the first base. The germline V gene (reference sequence) provides CDR1 SGHNT and CDR2 YYREEE. Another Seattle source contributed samples from volunteer blood donors who had recovered from COVID-19. Whole blood was collected in K2EDTA tubes by collaborating institutions according to the institutions' own protocols. For TCRbeta analysis, collaborators shipped samples in one of three forms: frozen whole blood, isolated PBMCs, or DNA extracted from either of those sample types.

The specimen sequenced was peripheral blood. The V gene is TRBV5-4 and the J gene is TRBJ2-7; the central 7 bases match TRBD1. The source is an older woman who had recovered from COVID-19. The CDR3 in this case is CASSLNLGTATTYEQYF. The sequence in DNA is TGTGCCAGCAGCCTAAATCTTGGGACAGCTACTACCTACGAGCAGTACTTC.